This passage covers 32 T cell receptor beta chains from one sample sequenced in a study of control samples from healthy donors and cancer patients. The repertoire was sequenced with immunoSEQ multiplex PCR; TCRdb's copy has only in-frame clones and lacks some. The sample shows about 130,000 clones, more than 85% of them seen only once. Material for sequencing was blood. The receptors stem from a man between 18 and 29 years old in good health.

In DNA, the CDR3 is TGTGCCAGCTCACTAGGCGACAGGGGAAGCAATCAGCCCCAGCATTTT. Its protein is CASSLGDRGSNQPQHF. The chain employs TRBV18 and TRBJ1-5, with 8 positions matching TRBD1. The CDR3 has 16 amino acids. Germline-derived CDR1 and CDR2 are KGHSH and LQKENI. V dropped 4 bases and J dropped 1; count of bases not matched to a gene: 6.

The V call is TRBV6-5, the J call TRBJ2-4; the match to TRBD1 covers 9 bases. CDR1 and CDR2 (germline): MNHEY, SVGAGI. The V gene end was trimmed by 6 bases and the J gene end by 9 bases; junction bases not matched to a gene: 9. The CDR3 length is 14 residues. In nucleotides, the CDR3 is TGTGCCAGCAGCCGACAGGGGGAAGGGAGCATTCAGTACTTC. It translates to CASSRQGEGSIQYF.

The rearrangement uses TRBV30 and TRBJ2-5; 8 bases are a match to TRBD2. J lost 5 bases, V lost 3 bases, and 8 bases had no gene match. The V gene's germline CDR1 is GTSNPN and CDR2 SVGIG (reference sequence). The CDR3 runs 14 residues. The CDR3 DNA is TGTGCCTGGAGAGCCAGCGGGAGTAAGGAGACCCAGTACTTC. Translation gives CAWRASGSKETQYF.

V and J are TRBV28 and TRBJ2-7; D might be TRBD1 or TRBD2, each matching 6 bases. V was cut by 7 bases and J by 5 bases, with 15 bases left in between. There are 13 residues in the CDR3. CDR1 MDHEN and CDR2 SYDVKM come from the germline V gene. This chain's CDR3 is CASNGGTHHEQYF. In DNA, the CDR3 is TGTGCCAGCAATGGGGGGACACACCACGAGCAGTACTTC.

Remarks on this clone: The junction differs from germline at one of its ends, possibly a read error. The chain joins TRBV7-2 to TRBJ1-2, with a possible D match to TRBD1 (5 bases). This CDR3 spans 14 amino acids. Germline-derived CDR1 and CDR2 are SGHTA and FQGNSA. CDR3: CASSPTETRDGHTF. As DNA, the CDR3 is TGTGCCAGCAGCCCGACAGAAACGAGGGATGGCCACACCTTC.

The chain carries TRBV7-9 and TRBJ1-6; 8 bases fit TRBD1. Germline V gene sequence: CDR1 SEHNR, CDR2 FQNEAQ (reference sequence). The CDR3 is 17 amino acids. Trimming at V came to 5 bases and at J to 0 bases, leaving 6 bases not matched to a gene. The CDR3 is CASSPRTGSSYNSPLHF. The CDR3 DNA follows: TGTGCCAGCAGCCCCAGGACAGGGAGCTCCTATAATTCACCCCTCCACTTT.

This clone came up many times. This chain uses TRBV7-6 with TRBJ1-2; D unresolved. In germline, CDR1 is SGHVS, CDR2 FNYEAQ. Trimming shortened V by 1 base and J by 3 bases, and 6 bases separated the two germline ends. This CDR3 contains 13 residues. The CDR3 nucleotides read TGTGCCAGCAGCTTAGGGTTAGACTATGGCTACACCTTC. Translated, it gives CASSLGLDYGYTF.

This sequence joins TRBV3-1 (or the pseudogene TRBV3-2) and TRBJ1-5; 7 bases fit TRBD1. Germline V CDR1 and CDR2: LGHDT, YNNKEL (reference sequence). V gave up 2 bases and J gave up 6 bases; unmatched junction bases: 4. This CDR3 region has 14 residues. CDR3 residues: CASSQTQGTQPQHF. The CDR3 DNA follows: TGTGCCAGCAGCCAAACACAGGGGACTCAGCCCCAGCATTTT.

The V gene is TRBV12-2, the J gene TRBJ2-2; TRBD1 is taken as the D call from the table, unchecked against the DNA. TRBV12-2 is reported as a pseudogene. The CDR3 covers 15 residues. The CDR3 DNA reads TGTGCAAGTCGCTTAGAATCAGGGGCTGGCGGGGAGCTGTTTTTT. It translates to CASRLESGAGGELFF.

The rearrangement links TRBV6-6 to TRBJ1-4, with TRBD1 identical over 9 bases. Germline assignment: CDR1 MNHNY and CDR2 SVGAGI (reference sequence). The V segment lost 5 bases and the J segment 8 bases; nucleotides outside the gene matches: 9. The CDR3 has 15 residues. CDR3 residues: CASSHNRGPGEKLFF. For the CDR3, the DNA is TGTGCCAGCAGTCACAACAGGGGGCCGGGCGAAAAACTGTTTTTT.

The V and J genes are TRBV5-1 and TRBJ2-2; D unresolved. V was clipped by 5 bases and J by 4 bases, with 15 bases between them. From germline, CDR1 is SGHRS and CDR2 YFSETQ. The CDR3 contains 15 residues. CDR3 nucleotides: TGCGCCAGCAGTTTTAGTCAGGCCACCACCGGGGAGCTGTTTTTT. It is translated as CASSFSQATTGELFF.

This clone is medium-sized in the sample. This sequence joins TRBV5-1 and TRBJ1-1; 7 nucleotides line up with TRBD1. With V trimmed by 0 bases and J by 8 bases, 4 bases remained unmatched. The CDR3 is 13 amino acids. The germline CDR1 and CDR2 sequences are SGHRS and YFSETQ. The CDR3 loop is CASSLAQGTEAFF. In nucleotides, the CDR3 is TGCGCCAGCAGCTTGGCACAGGGGACCGAAGCTTTCTTT.

V is TRBV19 and J is TRBJ2-3; TRBD2 matches at 13 bases. This CDR3 is built from 16 residues. V lost 4 bases and J lost 8; bases outside the gene matches: 9. Germline V gene lookup returns CDR1 LNHDA and CDR2 SQIVND (reference sequence). The CDR3 DNA sequence: TGTGCCAGTAGTAGTGCCGGCGGGACTAGCGGGGCTACGCAGTATTTT. It codes for CASSSAGGTSGATQYF.

The chain joins TRBV30 to TRBJ1-3, with D hard to call. Trimming removed 4 bases at V and 6 bases at J, with 16 bases between. The CDR3 runs to 14 residues. CDR1 and CDR2 (germline): GTSNPN, SVGIG (reference sequence). The CDR3 DNA is TGTGCCTGGATTCAGACCGGGCCACCAAACACCATATATTTT. Protein sequence: CAWIQTGPPNTIYF.

The chain employs TRBV12-2 and TRBJ1-1. TRBV12-2 is a known pseudogene. The CDR3 totals 13 residues. The chain's CDR3 is CASLPRDAGIAFF. CDR3 coding DNA: TGTGCAAGTCTCCCTCGGGACGCCGGAATAGCTTTCTTT.

The chain employs TRBV9 and TRBJ2-5; TRBD2 aligns across 14 bases. Germline lookup yields CDR1 SGDLS and CDR2 YYNGEE. CDR3 length equals 17 residues. Trimming at V came to 2 bases and at J to 5 bases, leaving 8 bases not matched to a gene. This chain's CDR3 is CASSVGTSGSGRETQYF. DNA for the CDR3: TGTGCCAGCAGCGTTGGGACTAGCGGGAGTGGGCGGGAGACCCAGTACTTC.

The chain is built from TRBV10-3 and TRBJ1-2; D remains ambiguous. This CDR3 comprises 13 residues. V lost 0 bases and J 8 bases, leaving 10 bases between the germline ends. The germline gives CDR1 ENHRY, CDR2 SYGVKD. CDR3: CAISESGVRGYTF. The CDR3 nucleotides read TGTGCCATCAGTGAGTCGGGAGTGCGGGGCTACACCTTC.

V usage is TRBV9 and J usage is TRBJ2-6; D uncertain. The CDR3 consists of 17 residues. V was shortened by 4 bases and J by 2 bases, with 16 bases between the two germline ends. The V gene's germline CDR1 is SGDLS and CDR2 YYNGEE. The chain's CDR3 is CASSQAGSTAGANVLTF. DNA of the CDR3: TGTGCCAGCAGCCAAGCCGGGTCTACGGCTGGGGCCAACGTCCTGACTTTC.

V and J are TRBV6-5 and TRBJ2-1, with 9 bases lining up with TRBD1. The CDR3 is made up of 13 amino acids. Germline V gene lookup returns CDR1 MNHEY and CDR2 SVGAGI. J lost 7 bases, V lost 6 bases, and 4 bases had no gene match. CDR3 amino acids: CASRGQGRNEQFF. CDR3 nucleotide sequence: TGTGCCAGCAGGGGACAGGGTCGGAATGAGCAGTTCTTC.

The chain is built from TRBV4-1 and TRBJ2-3, with a tentative D call TRBD1 (6 bases). The CDR3 consists of 19 residues. Germline CDR1 reads MGHRA; CDR2 reads YSYEKL. The V gene lost 1 base and the J gene lost 0 bases, with 20 bases spanning the gap. The CDR3 bases are TGCGCCAGCAGCCAAGTAGGGGGAAGGCAACGATATAGCACAGATACGCAGTATTTT. It translates to CASSQVGGRQRYSTDTQYF.

This clone was detected once. The chain couples TRBV5-1 to TRBJ2-7; 11 nucleotides line up with TRBD2. Trimming at V came to 5 bases and at J to 4 bases, leaving 20 bases not matched to a gene. CDR1 is SGHRS, CDR2 YFSETQ, per germline. This CDR3 spans 19 amino acids. For the CDR3, the DNA is TGCGCCAGCAGAAGGACCGGGACTAGCGGCCAACTCCCTAATTACGAGCAGTACTTC. Residues: CASRRTGTSGQLPNYEQYF. Using reference TRBV5-1 and TRBJ2-7 for the parts outside the CDR3, the full variable domain is KAGVTQTPRYLIKTRGQQVTLSCSPISGHRSVSWYQQTPGQGLQFLFEYFSETQRNKGNFPGRFSGRQFSNSRSEMNVSTLELGDSALYLCASRRTGTSGQLPNYEQYFGPGTRLTVT.

The chain is built from TRBV29-1 and TRBJ2-7; 7 positions match TRBD1. Germline CDR1 and CDR2: SQVTM and ANQGSEA. V lost 4 bases and J lost 0; bases outside the gene matches: 9. This CDR3 has 15 residues. The CDR3 sequence is CSVVSWTGFSYEQYF. CDR3 DNA sequence: TGCAGCGTTGTTAGTTGGACAGGCTTCTCCTACGAGCAGTACTTC.

The gene calls are TRBV21-1 and TRBJ1-2; TRBD1 is the table's D call, not checked against the DNA. TRBV21-1 is given as a pseudogene. The CDR3 contains 14 residues. The CDR3 nucleotides are TGTGCCAGCAGCAAAGGGACAGGGGTCTATGGCTACACCTTC. Residues: CASSKGTGVYGYTF.

V is TRBV5-1 and J is TRBJ1-2; TRBD1 might be the D (5 bases). The CDR3 spans 13 residues. CDR1 is SGHRS, CDR2 YFSETQ, per germline. V lost 2 bases and J 8 bases, leaving 13 bases between the germline ends. CDR3 nucleotides: TGCGCCAGCAGCTTTCAGGGCGGGGGAGGCTACACCTTC. Residues: CASSFQGGGGYTF.

The CDR3 DNA is TGTGCCTGGACCTCGGGACAGGGTTGGGATGGCTACACCTTC. Its protein is CAWTSGQGWDGYTF. This chain uses TRBV30 with TRBJ1-2; TRBD1 matches at 9 bases. The V gene's germline CDR1 is GTSNPN and CDR2 SVGIG (reference sequence). The CDR3 runs 14 residues. V was clipped by 4 bases and J by 6 bases; unmatched bases: 9. Together with reference TRBV30 and TRBJ1-2, the CDR3 gives the full variable domain: SQTIHQWPATLVQPVGSPLSLECTVEGTSNPNLYWYRQAAGRGLQLLFYSVGIGQISSEVPQNLSASRPQDRQFILSSKKLLLSDSGFYLCAWTSGQGWDGYTFGSGTRLTVV.

The chain joins TRBV5-6 to TRBJ1-2; D is undetermined. V gave up 7 bases and J gave up 4 bases, with 11 bases separating them. The V gene's germline CDR1 is SGHDT and CDR2 YYEEEE. There are 12 residues in the CDR3. The CDR3 loop reads CASSAVAYGYTF. Here the CDR3 DNA reads TGTGCCAGCTCGGCTGTTGCCTATGGCTACACCTTC. Full variable domain (missing parts from reference TRBV5-6 and TRBJ1-2): DAGVTQSPTHLIKTRGQQVTLRCSPKSGHDTVSWYQQALGQGPQFIFQYYEEEERQRGNFPDRFSGHQFPNYSSELNVNALLLGDSALYLCASSAVAYGYTFGSGTRLTVV.

A single count supports this clone. V usage is TRBV3-1 (or the pseudogene TRBV3-2) and J usage is TRBJ2-4, with 8 bases lining up with TRBD1. Germline V CDR1 and CDR2: LGHDT, YNNKEL (reference sequence). The CDR3 sequence is 15 residues long. Unmatched junction bases numbered 11, after V lost 6 bases and J lost 7 bases. The CDR3 coding sequence is TGTGCCAGCAGTCCCGACAGGGGAGTAAGGAACATTCAGTACTTC. It is translated as CASSPDRGVRNIQYF.

V usage is TRBV4-1 and J usage is TRBJ2-3; TRBD2 is a possible D gene (7 bases). Trimming removed 6 bases at V and 0 bases at J, with 16 bases between. The germline CDR1 and CDR2 sequences are MGHRA and YSYEKL. This CDR3 contains 16 residues. CDR3 protein: CASRTAGGASTDTQYF. The CDR3 bases are TGCGCCAGCAGGACAGCTGGGGGGGCAAGCACAGATACGCAGTATTTT.

The gene calls are TRBV10-2 and TRBJ2-7, with D unresolved. Trimming pared 3 bases from V and 5 bases from J, leaving 11 bases between. The CDR3 extends over 13 amino acids. From germline, CDR1 is WSHSY and CDR2 SAAADI. The chain's CDR3 is CASSELVLDEQYF. The CDR3 coding sequence is TGCGCCAGCAGTGAACTCGTCTTGGACGAGCAGTACTTC.

The chain recombines TRBV19 with TRBJ1-2; D may be TRBD1 (5 bases). CDR1 LNHDA and CDR2 SQIVND come from the germline V gene (reference sequence). This CDR3 has 14 amino acids. Deletions cut 4 bases from V and 4 bases from J, with 13 bases between. CDR3 sequence reads: CASSTPGLGYGYTF. CDR3 sequence (DNA): TGTGCCAGTAGTACTCCGGGACTGGGCTATGGCTACACCTTC.

The chain recombines TRBV12-3 or TRBV12-4 with TRBJ1-6, with TRBD1 as a possible D gene (6 bases). CDR3 length equals 12 residues. Trimming cost V 6 bases and J 10 bases, with 10 bases left between them. CDR3 DNA: TGTGCCAGCAGAAGGACAGACTCACCCCTCCACTTT. Protein product: CASRRTDSPLHF.

The rearrangement uses TRBV18 and TRBJ1-6; D might be TRBD1 (5 bases). Germline V CDR1 and CDR2: KGHSH, LQKENI. Trimming left V 8 bases short and J 7 bases short, with 15 bases between. CDR3 size: 14 residues. The DNA of the CDR3 is TGTGCCAGCACACAACGGGACGGGAATTCACCCCTCCACTTT. As protein: CASTQRDGNSPLHF.